The 16 T cell receptor beta chains presented below share a single source sample, sequenced in a study of shared clonotypes between healthy human individuals. The data were produced by immunoSEQ multiplex PCR, yet TCRdb's version contains in-frame clones alone and is incomplete. The repertoire holds 90,000 to 130,000 clones, with about 71% as singletons. The sample comprised memory CD8+ T cells sorted from blood. This sample's subset: CD45RO+ cells pooled with CCR7-negative TemRA cells. These receptors originate from a woman in her 30s in good health.

This sequence joins TRBV19 and TRBJ1-1; D not certain. The germline CDR1 and CDR2 sequences are LNHDA and SQIVND (reference sequence). The V end was cut by 5 bases, the J end by 1 base, with 8 bases between. The CDR3 covers 13 residues. CDR3 region: CASSRASNTEAFF. In nucleotides, the CDR3 is TGTGCCAGTAGTCGGGCTTCGAACACTGAAGCTTTCTTT.

This clone came up a few times. The chain is built from TRBV4-2 and TRBJ2-7; 9 nucleotides match TRBD1. The CDR3 consists of 15 residues. The ends lost 2 bases at V and 2 bases at J; junction bases unmatched: 4. Germline V lookup: CDR1 LGHNA, CDR2 YNFKEQ. This CDR3 reads CASSQTGTGTYEQYF. CDR3 DNA: TGTGCCAGCAGCCAAACCGGGACAGGGACCTACGAGCAGTACTTC.

This chain links TRBV10-3 with TRBJ1-5; no definite D call. Between the trimmed V and J ends, which lost 5 bases and 3 bases, there was a span of 8 bases. This CDR3 comprises 13 residues. The germline V gene encodes CDR1 ENHRY and CDR2 SYGVKD. CDR3 DNA: TGTGCCATCAGTCCGGGCCACAATCAGCCCCAGCATTTT. It yields the protein CAISPGHNQPQHF.

This sequence joins TRBV10-1 and TRBJ2-5; D may match TRBD1 or TRBD2 (5 bases each). The CDR3 contains 14 residues. V lost 0 bases and J 9 bases, leaving 14 bases between the germline ends. The germline V gene has CDR1 WNHNN and CDR2 SYGVQD (reference sequence). CDR3 loop: CASSESRAGTSQYF. In DNA form, the CDR3 reads TGCGCCAGCAGTGAGTCCCGGGCTGGGACGTCCCAGTACTTC.

This chain connects TRBV2 to TRBJ2-3; the D gene is possibly TRBD2 (6 bases). CDR1 is SNHLY, CDR2 FYNNEI, per germline. CDR3 length: 15 residues. Trimming shortened V by 7 bases and J by 4 bases, and 18 bases separated the two germline ends. CDR3 nucleotides: TGTGCCAGCATCCCTGAAATGTGGGGGGCAGATACGCAGTATTTT. Amino acids: CASIPEMWGADTQYF.

The rearrangement joins TRBV5-4 to TRBJ2-7; the match to TRBD2 covers 8 bases. Losses at the gene ends were 2 bases for V and 2 bases for J; bases not matched to a gene: 6. CDR1 and CDR2 (germline): SGHNT, YYREEE (reference sequence). CDR3 size: 15 residues. CDR3 nucleotide sequence: TGTGCCAGCAGCTTACCGGGACTAGAGGCCTACGAGCAGTACTTC. Translated: CASSLPGLEAYEQYF.

The V gene is TRBV14, the J gene TRBJ2-7; TRBD1 agrees at 7 bases. This CDR3 has 16 amino acids. V shed 1 base and J 2 bases; nucleotides not matched to a gene: 8. Germline CDR1 is SGHDN and CDR2 is FVKESK. The DNA for the CDR3 is TGTGCCAGCAGCCAAGGACCGGGACAGAAAGCCTACGAGCAGTACTTC. As protein: CASSQGPGQKAYEQYF.

This clone has more than one count but fewer than ten. This chain's CDR3 is CASSPKTGANTGELFF. CDR3 DNA: TGTGCCAGCTCACCAAAGACAGGGGCCAACACCGGGGAGCTGTTTTTT. The rearrangement links TRBV18 to TRBJ2-2; TRBD1 agrees at 8 bases. From germline, CDR1 is KGHSH and CDR2 LQKENI. The ends lost 2 bases at V and 2 bases at J; junction bases unmatched: 4. This CDR3 is 16 amino acids long.

The chain recombines TRBV2 with TRBJ2-1; 9 nucleotides match TRBD2. Trimming took 5 bases from V and 2 from J; bases not matched to a gene: 7. The CDR3 runs to 16 residues. Per the germline V gene, CDR1 is SNHLY and CDR2 is FYNNEI. CDR3 DNA sequence: TGTGCCAGCAGTTCCAATAGCGGGAGACCCTACAATGAGCAGTTCTTC. Protein product: CASSSNSGRPYNEQFF.

The chain couples TRBV28 to TRBJ1-3, with D hard to call. There are 13 residues in the CDR3. Deletions cut 3 bases from V and 0 bases from J, with 3 bases between. Germline CDR1 is MDHEN and CDR2 is SYDVKM. CDR3 coding DNA: TGTGCCAGCAGTTTTTACTCTGGAAACACCATATATTTT. Translated, it gives CASSFYSGNTIYF.

The CDR3 DNA reads TGTGCCAGCTCACTACGGGTTTACGAGCAGTACTTC. This translates into CASSLRVYEQYF. J is TRBJ2-7 and V is TRBV2, with D uncertain. The CDR3 length is 12 residues. Germline V gene sequence: CDR1 SNHLY, CDR2 FYNNEI. V lost 8 bases and J 4 bases, leaving 12 bases between the germline ends.

This clone was found a few times. V and J are TRBV6-1 and TRBJ1-2, with 7 bases lining up with TRBD1. In germline, CDR1 is MNHNS, CDR2 SASEGT. This CDR3 is built from 14 residues. The trim removed 5 bases at V and 4 bases at J, leaving 7 bases unmatched. The CDR3: CASSPTGTVYGYTF. CDR3 bases: TGTGCCAGCAGTCCTACCGGGACAGTCTATGGCTACACCTTC.

V usage is TRBV7-9 and J usage is TRBJ2-7; D ambiguous. Germline lookup yields CDR1 SEHNR and CDR2 FQNEAQ (reference sequence). This CDR3 is built from 14 residues. Trimming removed 1 base at V and 4 bases at J, with 11 bases between. CDR3 DNA: TGTGCCAGCAGCTTAGACCTGGGGAAATACGAGCAGTACTTC. Amino acid sequence: CASSLDLGKYEQYF.

This chain joins TRBV13 and TRBJ2-7; D not certain. The CDR3 totals 13 residues. Germline CDR1 and CDR2: PRHDT and FYEKMQ (reference sequence). Trimming stripped 3 bases from V and 4 bases from J, with 10 bases between. CDR3 in DNA: TGTGCCAGCAGCTTGGCAGAGAGTTACGAGCAGTACTTC. It yields the protein CASSLAESYEQYF. Supplemented by reference TRBV13 and TRBJ2-7, the full variable domain reads AAGVIQSPRHLIKEKRETATLKCYPIPRHDTVYWYQQGPGQDPQFLISFYEKMQSDKGSIPDRFSAQQFSDYHSELNMSSLELGDSALYFCASSLAESYEQYFGPGTRLTVT.

This clone was seen only a few times. This chain joins TRBV7-9 and TRBJ2-7, with 8 bases matching TRBD1. Germline-derived CDR1 and CDR2 are SEHNR and FQNEAQ (reference sequence). The CDR3 is made up of 14 amino acids. With 1 base clipped from V and 6 bases from J, the junction kept 5 bases outside the gene matches. The CDR3 region has the DNA TGTGCCAGCAGCTTAGAGTGGACAGGGATCGAGCAGTACTTC. Amino acid sequence: CASSLEWTGIEQYF.

This clone came up a few times. The chain uses TRBV28 and TRBJ1-2; 8 bases match TRBD1. V trimming: 6 bases; J trimming: 4 bases; junction bases outside the gene matches: 13. CDR1 is MDHEN and CDR2 is SYDVKM in the germline V gene. CDR3 length equals 16 residues. Written as DNA, the CDR3 is TGTGCCAGCAGCCTGGGGTCAGGGGGCTTGGGCTATGGCTACACCTTC. Protein sequence: CASSLGSGGLGYGYTF.